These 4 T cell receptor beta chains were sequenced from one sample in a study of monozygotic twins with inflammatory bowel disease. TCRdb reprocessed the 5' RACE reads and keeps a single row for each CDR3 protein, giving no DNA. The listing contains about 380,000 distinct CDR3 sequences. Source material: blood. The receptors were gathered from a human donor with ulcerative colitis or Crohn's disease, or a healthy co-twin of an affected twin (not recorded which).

CDR3 sequence: CASSWDTQETQYF. The chain couples TRBV5-4 to TRBJ2-5. CDR1 and CDR2 (germline): SGHNT, YYREEE (reference sequence). The CDR3 is 13 amino acids.

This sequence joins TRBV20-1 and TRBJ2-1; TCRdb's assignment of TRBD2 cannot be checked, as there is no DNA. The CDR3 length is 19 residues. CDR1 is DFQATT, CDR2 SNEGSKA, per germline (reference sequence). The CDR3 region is CSASPWGTSGGAAGNEQFF.

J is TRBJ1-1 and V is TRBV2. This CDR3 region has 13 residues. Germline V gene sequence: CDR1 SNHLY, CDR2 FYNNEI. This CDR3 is CARSGQLNTEAFF.

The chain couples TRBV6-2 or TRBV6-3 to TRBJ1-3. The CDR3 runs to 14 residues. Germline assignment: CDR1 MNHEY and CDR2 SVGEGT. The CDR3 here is CASELPSSGNTIYF.